This TCR beta chain was identified in a study of post-analysis software for immune sequencing data. This clonotype was detected only a few times. What it binds is not known. Carried by the TCR beta cDNA libraries were unique molecular identifiers. Some 500,000 cDNA molecules were recovered from an input of roughly 0.95 to 10 million T cells. TCRdb redid the calling of the PCR reads with MiXCR, one entry per CDR3 protein. The data contain about 800,000 distinct CDR3 sequences, 25% to 30% of them seen just once; the ten biggest clones take up around 0.55%. General observations from the study: Compared with controls, patients had more of 4 to 6 TRBV segments, including TRBV5-6, TRBV5-1 and TRBV20-1.

The CDR3 contains 15 residues. The J segment lost 3 bases and the V segment lost 5 bases, leaving 9 bases of the junction unmatched. Germline values: CDR1 MNHEY, CDR2 SVGAGI. The rearrangement uses TRBV6-5 and TRBJ1-1; 7 positions agree with TRBD1. Input material: blood. This TCR came from a girl aged 5-17 years with multiple sclerosis. CDR3: CASSQHRQGDTEAFF. The CDR3 bases are TGTGCCAGCAGTCAACACCGACAGGGAGACACTGAAGCTTTCTTT.